Listed here is a single T cell receptor (beta chain). This entry comes from a study of T cells after yellow fever vaccination. TCRdb called the 5' RACE reads again in MiXCR, with one record for every CDR3 protein. The data show around 530,000 distinct CDR3 sequences, about a sixth seen once. Sequencing used PBMCs, obtained 5 days after the first yellow fever vaccination. The source of this sequence is a man between 18 and 29 years old who received the YFV17D yellow fever vaccine.

The CDR3 nucleotides are TGTGCCATCTCGTCGGCAGGGAACACTGAAGCTTTCTTT. This codes for CAISSAGNTEAFF. V and J are TRBV6-6 and TRBJ1-1; no definite D call. Between the trimmed V and J ends, which lost 10 bases and 1 base, there was a span of 13 bases. This CDR3 is 13 amino acids long. Germline loops: CDR1 MNHNY, CDR2 SVGAGI (reference sequence).